One and the same sample provided the 16 T cell receptor beta chains below, sequenced in a study of CD8+ T cells in alopecia areata. Pooled cutaneous lymph node cells were sorted using CD4, CD8alpha, NKG2D, NKG2ACE and other markers. Extraction and reverse transcription of RNA yielded cDNA as the sequencing template. Produced via immunoSEQ multiplex PCR; TCRdb's table is partial and in-frame only. Altogether roughly 260,000 clones were found in the sample, and no singletons occur. What was sequenced was CD4+ T cells sorted from a lymph node. All receptors come from a C3H/HeJ mouse with alopecia areata. These mice share the MHC haplotype H2-k.

This clone occurred a few times. Gene names are the mouse ones. Read coverage stops 4 residues before the CDR3 terminus; the germline J gene supplies the remainder. This sequence joins TRBV13-3 and TRBJ2-3, with TRBD1 as a possible D gene (5 bases). Between the trimmed V and J ends, which lost 1 base and 0 bases, there was a span of 12 bases. Germline values: CDR1 NNHDY, CDR2 SYVADS. This CDR3 region has 16 residues. CDR3 DNA, as far as it was read: TGTGCCAGCAGTGATAGGGGTCTCTCTAGTGCAGAA. Protein sequence: CASSDRGLSSAE. The complete CDR3 reads CASSDRGLSSAETLYF.

This clone has ten or more counts. Gene names are mouse gene names. The CDR3 is cut off 4 residues early in the read; its end comes from the germline J gene. Other DNA sequences in the same sample also yield this CDR3. The J gene is TRBJ2-7, the V gene TRBV1, with TRBD2 matching 10 bases. Germline lookup yields CDR1 NSQYPW and CDR2 LRSPGD (reference sequence). The CDR3 covers 14 residues. The part of the CDR3 DNA that was read is TGCACCTGCAGTGCAGGGACTGGGGGATAT. It translates to CTCSAGTGGY. The CDR3 in its entirety is CTCSAGTGGYEQYF.

Comment on this clone: All gene names here are mouse names. Read coverage stops 4 residues before the CDR3 terminus; the germline J gene supplies the remainder. The same CDR3 can be traced to other DNA sequences in this sample. This chain connects TRBV19 to TRBJ2-2; weak D call: TRBD1 (6 bases). Germline-derived CDR1 and CDR2 are FNHDT and SITEND (reference sequence). The CDR3 has 15 residues. Trimming took 5 bases from V and 0 from J, leaving 11 bases between them. The covered CDR3 bases are TGTGCCAGCAGACCCGGGACAACAAACACCGGG. Translation: CASRPGTTNTG. The whole CDR3 reads CASRPGTTNTGQLYF.

This clone appeared many times. Mouse names are used for the genes. The CDR3 sequence: CASSRIWGSAETLYF. CDR3 DNA, as far as it was read: TGTGCTAGCAGTAGGATCTGGGGGAGTGCAGAA. The chain recombines TRBV17 with TRBJ2-3; TRBD2 matches at 7 bases. The read gets to within 4 residues of the CDR3 end, and the germline J gene fills in the rest. CDR1 MNHDT and CDR2 YYDKIL come from the germline V gene. V trimming: 3 bases; J trimming: 0 bases; junction bases outside the gene matches: 3. The CDR3 loop spans 15 amino acids. Full variable domain (outside the CDR3, taken from reference TRBV17 and TRBJ2-3): DTTVKQNPRYKLARVGKPVNLICSQTMNHDTMYWYQKKPNQAPKLLLFYYDKILNREADTFEKFQSSRPNNSFCSLYIGSAGLEYSAMYLCASSRIWGSAETLYFGSGTRLTVL.

About this clone itself: Mouse gene names and germline throughout. The CDR3 extends 4 residues past the end of the read, so its final part is completed from the germline J gene. The chain is built from TRBV4 and TRBJ2-1; D may be TRBD1 (5 bases). V lost 4 bases and J 1 base, leaving 8 bases between the germline ends. The germline gives CDR1 LGHDT, CDR2 YNNKQL (reference sequence). CDR3 size: 14 residues. The DNA read from the CDR3 is TGTGCCAGCAGCTCCGGACAAAACTATGCT. This sequence encodes CASSSGQNYA. The CDR3, in full, reads CASSSGQNYAEQFF.

A word on this clone: The germline and genes are mouse ones. Read coverage stops 4 residues before the CDR3 terminus; the germline J gene supplies the remainder. V is TRBV13-1 and J is TRBJ2-5; 10 positions agree with TRBD2. Trimming cost V 0 bases and J 2 bases; bases outside gene matches: 3. CDR1 is NSHNY, CDR2 SYGAGN, per germline. This CDR3 comprises 16 residues. CDR3: CASSDDWGGRQDTQYF. The DNA read from the CDR3 is TGTGCCAGCAGTGATGACTGGGGGGGGCGCCAAGAC.

Notes on this clone: Gene names and germline match the mouse. The read ends 4 residues shy of where the CDR3 ends; the end is completed using the germline J gene. J is TRBJ2-3 and V is TRBV13-1; D unresolved. V shed 4 bases and J shed 1 base, with 4 bases lying between them. The CDR3 is made up of 12 amino acids. Per germline, CDR1 NSHNY and CDR2 SYGAGN. The CDR3: CASSRGAETLYF. Partial CDR3 DNA: TGTGCCAGCAGTAGGGGTGCAGAA.

This clone came up a few times. Gene names refer to mouse genes. The read halts 4 residues ahead of the CDR3 end, with the missing end drawn from the germline J gene. This chain uses TRBV13-3 with TRBJ1-2; 9 nucleotides match TRBD1. CDR3 length: 14 residues. Germline V gives CDR1 NNHDY, CDR2 SYVADS. Here the CDR3 reads CASRTDRGGSDYTF. The part of the CDR3 DNA that was read is TGTGCCAGCAGGACGGACAGGGGTGGTTCC.

About this clone: Gene names refer to mouse genes. The read terminates 4 residues before the CDR3 end, so the remaining end is supplied by the germline J gene. Other DNA sequences in this specimen translate into the identical CDR3. This chain uses TRBV19 with TRBJ2-3; 10 nucleotides match TRBD2. The CDR3 sequence is 15 residues long. The V gene's germline CDR1 is FNHDT and CDR2 SITEND (reference sequence). V was clipped by 5 bases and J by 1 base; unmatched bases: 4. The CDR3 sequence is CASRRTGGGAETLYF. The CDR3 DNA, read in part, is TGTGCCAGCAGACGTACTGGGGGGGGTGCAGAA.

This clone was recorded a few times. Any gene name here is a mouse gene name. The CDR3 extends 4 residues past the end of the read, so its final part is completed from the germline J gene. The rearrangement uses TRBV13-1 and TRBJ2-3; D unresolved. The CDR3 contains 14 residues. V lost 2 bases, J lost 0 bases, and 7 bases lay in between. Germline CDR1 reads NSHNY; CDR2 reads SYGAGN. CDR3 DNA (partial): TGTGCCAGCAGTGACAGACATAGTGCAGAA. Protein product: CASSDRHSAE. The full CDR3 sequence reads CASSDRHSAETLYF.

As to this clone: Gene labels here are mouse ones. The read terminates 4 residues ahead of where the CDR3 ends, so the germline J gene completes it. This same CDR3 is encoded by further DNA sequences in the sample. V gene TRBV13-1 combines with J gene TRBJ2-5; the match to TRBD2 covers 11 bases. Germline V gene lookup returns CDR1 NSHNY and CDR2 SYGAGN. Germline trimming cut 3 bases from V and 2 bases from J; bases unmatched to any gene: 2. The CDR3 length is 15 residues. The CDR3 region is CASSGGLGGQDTQYF. The sequenced CDR3 bases are TGTGCCAGCAGTGGTGGACTGGGGGGCCAAGAC.

Note on this clone: Mouse germline and gene names are used. The read comes to an end 4 residues before the CDR3 does, leaving the germline J gene to fill in the end. At the DNA level, this CDR3 is encoded by other sequences in the same sample as well. The gene calls are TRBV1 and TRBJ2-5, with a weak D call TRBD1 (6 bases). In germline, CDR1 is NSQYPW, CDR2 LRSPGD (reference sequence). V was cut by 4 bases and J by 3 bases, with 8 bases left in between. This CDR3 has 13 residues. The CDR3: CTCSDRVQDTQYF. The sequenced CDR3 bases are TGCACCTGCAGTGACAGGGTTCAAGAC.

This clone was found a few times. Gene names refer to mouse genes. The read halts 4 residues ahead of the CDR3 end, with the missing end drawn from the germline J gene. J is TRBJ1-1 and V is TRBV13-1; maybe TRBD1 (5 bases). Trimming removed 6 bases at V and 4 bases at J, with 10 bases between. The CDR3 loop spans 12 amino acids. The V gene's germline CDR1 is NSHNY and CDR2 SYGAGN. CDR3 DNA (partial): TGTGCCAGCACCAGGGAGGGCACA. Residues: CASTREGT. The full CDR3 is CASTREGTEVFF.

As for this clone: The germline and genes are mouse ones. Read sequence stops 4 residues before the CDR3 end, and the germline J gene provides the missing end. Distinct nucleotide sequences in the sample also encode this CDR3. The chain is built from TRBV13-1 and TRBJ1-2; TRBD1 agrees at 7 bases. The V segment lost 6 bases and the J segment 3 bases; nucleotides outside the gene matches: 5. The germline V gene encodes CDR1 NSHNY and CDR2 SYGAGN. This CDR3 region has 13 residues. The CDR3 sequence: CASKRQGDSDYTF. The part of the CDR3 DNA that was read is TGTGCCAGCAAACGACAGGGAGACTCC.

To note about this clone: The gene names here belong to mouse. The read ends 3 residues before the CDR3 terminus; that terminus is restored from the germline J gene. The gene calls are TRBV5 and TRBJ1-6, with 12 bases fitting TRBD1. TRBJ1-6 is an ORF for which the function is uncertain. Per germline, CDR1 LGHNA and CDR2 YNLKQL (reference sequence). This CDR3 spans 21 amino acids. Losses at the gene ends were 2 bases for V and 5 bases for J; bases not matched to a gene: 16. CDR3 residues: CASSQLPPGQGARGNNSPLYF. Partial CDR3 DNA: TGTGCCAGCAGCCAACTCCCTCCGGGACAGGGGGCGCGAGGGAATAATTCGCCC.

Many counts were recorded for this clone. All gene names here are mouse names. The read falls 4 residues short of the CDR3 end, and the missing part is taken from the germline J gene. The rearrangement joins TRBV29 to TRBJ1-2; D call uncertain. With 6 bases removed from V and 1 base from J, the gap between germline ends came to 6 bases. This CDR3 spans 12 amino acids. CDR1 MSHET and CDR2 SYDVDS come from the germline V gene. The DNA read from the CDR3 is TGTGCTAGCAGAAGCAGAAACTCC. As protein: CASRSRNS. The full CDR3 reads CASRSRNSDYTF. The whole variable domain, filled in from reference TRBV29 and TRBJ1-2, reads DMKVTQMPRYLIKRMGENVLLECGQDMSHETMYWYRQDPGLGLQLIYISYDVDSNSEGDIPKGYRVSRKKREHFSLILDSAKTNQTSVYFCASRSRNSDYTFGSGTRLLVI.